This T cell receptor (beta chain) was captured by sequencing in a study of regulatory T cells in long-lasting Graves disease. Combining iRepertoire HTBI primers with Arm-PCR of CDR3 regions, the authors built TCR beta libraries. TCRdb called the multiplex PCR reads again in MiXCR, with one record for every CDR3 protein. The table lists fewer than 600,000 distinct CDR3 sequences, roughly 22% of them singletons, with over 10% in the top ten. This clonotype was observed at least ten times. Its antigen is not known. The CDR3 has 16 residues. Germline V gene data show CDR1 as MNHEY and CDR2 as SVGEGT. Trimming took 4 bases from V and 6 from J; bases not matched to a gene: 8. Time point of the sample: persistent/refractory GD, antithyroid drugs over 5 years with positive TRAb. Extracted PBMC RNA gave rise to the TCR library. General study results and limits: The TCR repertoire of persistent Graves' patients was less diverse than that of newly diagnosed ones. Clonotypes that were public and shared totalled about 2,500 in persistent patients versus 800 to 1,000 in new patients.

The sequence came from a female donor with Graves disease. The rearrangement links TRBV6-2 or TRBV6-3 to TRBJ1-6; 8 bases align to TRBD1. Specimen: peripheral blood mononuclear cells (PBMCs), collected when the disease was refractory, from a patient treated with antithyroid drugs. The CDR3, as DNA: TGTGCCAGCAGTTCCGGGACAGGCCTGTCTAATTCACCCCTCCACTTT. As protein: CASSSGTGLSNSPLHF.